This T cell receptor beta chain was obtained from a study of blood T cell repertoires in COVID-19. In the study overall: Some COVID-19 samples were acute and others convalescent; all came from the United States, Italy and Spain.

In the original analysis: Estimation of nucleated cell counts was performed using reference gene primer amplification. Assay: immunoSEQ multiplex PCR; the TCRdb copy retains only in-frame clones and omits some. V, J and clone size reflect that table, while D and trimming were determined from the DNA. The profile shows hundreds of thousands of clones, around four fifths of them singletons. Participants were aged about 18 to 89 years from approximately 23 US areas. In assigning cohorts, the study relied on participant-reported clinical history. Germline assignment: CDR1 SEHNR and CDR2 FQNEAQ (reference sequence). The CDR3 is 15 amino acids. Trimming took 5 bases from V and 4 from J; bases not matched to a gene: 7.

This clonotype was obtained from a man aged 25-45 years with acute COVID-19. The gene calls are TRBV7-9 and TRBJ1-1, with TRBD1 matching 10 bases. The sample was PBMCs or T cells enriched from blood (not recorded which). CDR3 nucleotides: TGTGCCAGCAGCCCACGGACAGGGGGTGGCACTGAAGCTTTCTTT. This translates into CASSPRTGGGTEAFF.